Each of the 9 T cell receptor beta chains below was sequenced from the same sample in a study of post-analysis software for immune sequencing data. The study's findings and limits: About 5 TRBV segments (TRBV5-6, TRBV5-1 and TRBV20-1 among them) occurred more frequently in patients than in controls.

Antigens of these TCRs are unknown. Prepared libraries of TCR beta cDNA carried unique molecular identifiers. TCRdb re-analysed the PCR reads in MiXCR, keeping a single row per CDR3 protein. The sample carries hundreds of thousands of distinct CDR3 sequences, around 60% recorded once. The sequencing sample was made of blood. The receptors derive from a girl aged 2 to 10 with multiple sclerosis.

The V and J genes are TRBV5-1 and TRBJ2-1; D might be TRBD1 (6 bases). The CDR3 covers 15 residues. From germline, CDR1 is SGHRS and CDR2 YFSETQ. Trimming took 0 bases from V and 6 from J, leaving 13 bases between them. CDR3: CASSLDWTAPNEQFF. The CDR3 DNA sequence: TGCGCCAGCAGCTTGGATTGGACAGCGCCCAATGAGCAGTTCTTC.

This chain uses TRBV6-6 with TRBJ2-7; either TRBD1 or TRBD2 may fit D (5 bases each). Germline-derived CDR1 and CDR2 are MNHNY and SVGAGI (reference sequence). V lost 5 bases to trimming and J lost 0 bases, with 14 bases between them. This CDR3 has 15 residues. The CDR3, as DNA: TGTGCCAGCAGTAATAGGCAGGGAGCCTCCTACGAGCAGTACTTC. Protein sequence: CASSNRQGASYEQYF.

There are a few counts of this clonotype. The J gene is TRBJ2-1, the V gene TRBV20-1; D is possibly TRBD2 (6 bases). The V gene's germline CDR1 is DFQATT and CDR2 SNEGSKA (reference sequence). The V end was cut by 3 bases, the J end by 0 bases, with 9 bases between. CDR3 length: 14 amino acids. CDR3 bases: TGCAGTGCTAGGACTAGTTCCTCCTACAATGAGCAGTTCTTC. This translates into CSARTSSSYNEQFF.

This clonotype was detected a few times. The rearrangement joins TRBV12-3 or TRBV12-4 to TRBJ1-2; 8 bases are a match to TRBD1. Trimming took 6 bases from V and 8 from J; bases not matched to a gene: 2. The CDR3 has 11 amino acids. The DNA for the CDR3 is TGTGCCAGCAGAGACAGGGGCGGCTACACCTTC. Its protein is CASRDRGGYTF.

This clonotype occurred a few times. The J gene is TRBJ2-1, the V gene TRBV19; 11 bases fit TRBD1. Per the germline V gene, CDR1 is LNHDA and CDR2 is SQIVND (reference sequence). The CDR3 loop spans 14 amino acids. With 6 bases clipped from V and 6 bases from J, the junction kept 4 bases outside the gene matches. CDR3 protein: CASSRDRGSNEQFF. CDR3 DNA: TGTGCCAGTAGCCGGGACAGGGGGTCCAATGAGCAGTTCTTC.

In its sample, this clonotype was seen a few times. The junction departs from the called germline gene at one end, perhaps through a read error. V usage is TRBV7-7 and J usage is TRBJ2-1; 13 bases map to TRBD2. CDR3 length: 15 amino acids. Looked up from germline, CDR1 is SSHAT and CDR2 is FNYEAQ (reference sequence). The DNA for the CDR3 is TGTGCTAGCAGCTCCGGGACTAGCGGGAAAAATGAGCAGTTCTTC. This translates into CASSSGTSGKNEQFF.

This clonotype was observed a single time. The genes are TRBV11-2 and TRBJ1-6; no reliable D call. The CDR3 totals 14 residues. In germline, CDR1 is SGHAT, CDR2 FQNNGV. V lost 1 base to trimming and J lost 3 bases, with 4 bases between them. CDR3 region: CASSLGDYNSPLHF. CDR3 in DNA: TGTGCCAGCAGCTTAGGGGACTATAATTCACCCCTCCACTTT.

The chain combines TRBV4-1 with TRBJ1-5; possible D gene TRBD1, 6 bases. The CDR3 is made up of 16 amino acids. Looked up from germline, CDR1 is MGHRA and CDR2 is YSYEKL. The V gene lost 1 base and the J gene lost 3 bases, with 13 bases spanning the gap. In DNA, the CDR3 is TGCGCCAGCAGCCAAGTTCAGGGGATGGCCAATCAGCCCCAGCATTTT. Translated: CASSQVQGMANQPQHF.

The chain links TRBV24-1 to TRBJ2-7, with D unresolved. The DNA matches TRBJ2-5 better at its end, which makes the J call doubtful. CDR1 and CDR2 from the germline V gene are KGHDR and SFDVKD. The CDR3 runs 11 residues. The DNA of the CDR3 is TGTGCCACCAGTGACACCGAGACCCAGTACTTC. This translates into CATSDTETQYF.